This TCR beta chain was captured in a study of T cell changes during pregnancy in multiple sclerosis. The sample holds one count of this clone. Some clones are missing from TCRdb's copy, which holds only in-frame ones; the method was immunoSEQ multiplex PCR. The sample holds some 83,000 clones; roughly nine tenths are singletons and the top ten take roughly 3.5%. Sequencing was performed on PBMCs, taken in the first trimester of pregnancy. The clonotype comes from a female donor in good health, serving as a control in a pregnancy study. Some clones in this sample may be carry-over from other donors' samples.

For the CDR3, the DNA is TGTGCCAGCAGTTTATGGACTAGCGGGGGCAGCGAGCAGTACTTC. It specifies CASSLWTSGGSEQYF. The V call is TRBV27, the J call TRBJ2-7, with 13 bases lining up with TRBD2. The CDR3 contains 15 residues. Germline V gene data show CDR1 as MNHEY and CDR2 as SMNVEV (reference sequence). J gave up 6 bases and V 1 base, and 3 bases lay outside the gene matches.